A selection of T cell receptor beta chains follows, all from one sample in a study of CD8 T cells in Susac syndrome. TCRdb redid the calling of the immunoSEQ multiplex PCR reads with MiXCR, one entry per CDR3 protein. Here the sample spans 300,000 or so distinct CDR3 sequences, 92% being singletons. Input material: CD4+ T cells from PBMCs. These receptors all stem from a human donor with multiple sclerosis. CDR3s include the opening cysteine and the closing phenylalanine or tryptophan. D genes are given only for firm matches. Some rows have no size entry. The others give once, few or many, or a class for an expanded clone.

clone size: -
D gene: -
V gene: TRBV29-1
J gene: TRBJ2-3
CDR3 protein: CSAQGSPRTDTQYF
CDR3 DNA: TGCAGCGCCCAGGGTAGTCCCCGCACAGATACGCAGTATTTT

clone size: -
D gene: TRBD2
V gene: TRBV28
J gene: TRBJ2-1
CDR3 protein: CASSTSGGYNEQFF
CDR3 DNA: TGTGCCAGCTCGACTAGCGGGGGGTACAATGAGCAGTTCTTC

clone size: -
D gene: -
V gene: TRBV2
J gene: TRBJ1-3
CDR3 protein: CASSEGPGPQDTIYF
CDR3 DNA: TGTGCCAGCAGTGAAGGGCCCGGCCCCCAAGACACCATATATTTT

clone size: -
D gene: -
V gene: TRBV3-1
J gene: TRBJ2-2
CDR3 protein: CASSQDWGGSNTGELFF
CDR3 DNA: TGTGCCAGCAGCCAAGATTGGGGAGGCTCGAACACCGGGGAGCTGTTTTTT

clone size: -
D gene: -
V gene: TRBV9
J gene: TRBJ1-1
CDR3 protein: CASSVDPGAGGTEAFF
CDR3 DNA: TGTGCCAGCAGCGTCGACCCGGGGGCCGGAGGAACTGAAGCTTTCTTT

clone size: -
D gene: TRBD2
V gene: TRBV7-2
J gene: TRBJ2-1
CDR3 protein: CASSPSRTSGIYNEQFF
CDR3 DNA: TGTGCCAGCAGCCCCTCCCGCACTAGCGGGATTTACAATGAGCAGTTCTTC

clone size: -
D gene: -
V gene: TRBV3-1
J gene: TRBJ1-2
CDR3 protein: CASSPYSGIRTNYGYTF
CDR3 DNA: TGTGCCAGCAGCCCATATTCCGGGATCAGGACTAACTATGGCTACACCTTC

clone size: -
D gene: TRBD1
V gene: TRBV7-2
J gene: TRBJ1-5
CDR3 protein: CASSLVGSPGGYNQPQHF
CDR3 DNA: TGTGCCAGCAGCTTAGTCGGGAGCCCAGGGGGATACAATCAGCCCCAGCATTTT

clone size: -
D gene: -
V gene: TRBV5-4
J gene: TRBJ2-2
CDR3 protein: CASSPPSQLNTGELFF
CDR3 DNA: TGTGCCAGCAGCCCCCCTTCACAGTTGAACACCGGGGAGCTGTTTTTT

clone size: -
D gene: TRBD2
V gene: TRBV18
J gene: TRBJ2-5
CDR3 protein: CASSPQGFPTKPSERGTETQYF
CDR3 DNA: TGTGCCAGCTCACCCCAGGGCTTCCCGACAAAACCCAGCGAGCGGGGAACAGAGACCCAGTACTTC

clone size: -
D gene: -
V gene: TRBV6-2/TRBV6-3
J gene: TRBJ2-5
CDR3 protein: CASGASAKGTQYF
CDR3 DNA: TGTGCCAGCGGTGCTAGCGCCAAAGGGACCCAGTACTTC

clone size: once
D gene: -
V gene: TRBV6-2/TRBV6-3
J gene: TRBJ1-2
CDR3 protein: CASITRPGAPYTF
CDR3 DNA: TGTGCCAGCATTACCCGACCTGGAGCGCCCTACACCTTC

clone size: -
D gene: TRBD1
V gene: TRBV6-5
J gene: TRBJ2-3
CDR3 protein: CASSYRTRGLRGPWDTQYF
CDR3 DNA: TGTGCCAGCAGTTACAGGACCCGAGGGTTGAGGGGGCCGTGGGATACGCAGTATTTT

clone size: -
D gene: -
V gene: TRBV4-1
J gene: TRBJ2-1
CDR3 protein: CASSQYAVGRGSYNEQFF
CDR3 DNA: TGCGCCAGCAGCCAATATGCTGTGGGTCGGGGCTCCTACAATGAGCAGTTCTTC

clone size: -
D gene: -
V gene: TRBV27
J gene: TRBJ1-1
CDR3 protein: CASRLGTAGNTEAFF
CDR3 DNA: TGTGCCAGCCGGCTCGGGACGGCCGGGAACACTGAAGCTTTCTTT

clone size: -
D gene: TRBD2
V gene: TRBV19
J gene: TRBJ2-7
CDR3 protein: CASSMSGGPYEQYF
CDR3 DNA: TGTGCCAGTAGTATGTCGGGAGGGCCCTACGAGCAGTACTTC

clone size: -
D gene: TRBD1
V gene: TRBV2
J gene: TRBJ2-4
CDR3 protein: CASSGTGSDIQYF
CDR3 DNA: TGTGCCAGCAGTGGGACAGGCTCGGACATTCAGTACTTC

clone size: -
D gene: -
V gene: TRBV7-2
J gene: TRBJ2-7
CDR3 protein: CASSWDFLSSYEQYF
CDR3 DNA: TGTGCCAGCAGCTGGGACTTCCTGAGCTCCTACGAGCAGTACTTC

clone size: once
D gene: -
V gene: TRBV4-1
J gene: TRBJ2-7
CDR3 protein: CASSQEVPPYEQYF
CDR3 DNA: TGCGCCAGCAGCCAAGAGGTTCCCCCCTACGAGCAGTACTTC

clone size: -
D gene: -
V gene: TRBV7-2
J gene: TRBJ2-5
CDR3 protein: CASSTRRFQETQYF
CDR3 DNA: TGTGCCAGCAGCACCCGGCGCTTCCAAGAGACCCAGTACTTC

clone size: -
D gene: -
V gene: TRBV4-3
J gene: TRBJ1-1
CDR3 protein: CASSQEVRVTEAFF
CDR3 DNA: TGCGCCAGCAGCCAAGAGGTTCGAGTTACTGAAGCTTTCTTT

clone size: -
D gene: -
V gene: TRBV6-1
J gene: TRBJ1-1
CDR3 protein: CASSGLGQGVTEAFF
CDR3 DNA: TGTGCCAGCAGTGGATTAGGCCAGGGTGTCACTGAAGCTTTCTTT

clone size: -
D gene: TRBD1
V gene: TRBV7-2
J gene: TRBJ1-2
CDR3 protein: CASSTPPGTGHGYTF
CDR3 DNA: TGTGCCAGCAGCACGCCGCCCGGGACAGGCCACGGCTACACCTTC

clone size: -
D gene: -
V gene: TRBV3-1
J gene: TRBJ1-6
CDR3 protein: CASSQDEGIGGNSPLHF
CDR3 DNA: TGTGCCAGCAGCCAAGATGAAGGAATCGGTGGGAATTCACCCCTCCACTTT

clone size: -
D gene: TRBD2
V gene: TRBV3-1
J gene: TRBJ2-5
CDR3 protein: CASSHPGLAGYKETQYF
CDR3 DNA: TGTGCCAGCAGCCACCCCGGACTAGCGGGGTATAAAGAGACCCAGTACTTC

clone size: -
D gene: -
V gene: TRBV27
J gene: TRBJ2-5
CDR3 protein: CASSSGIQETQYF
CDR3 DNA: TGTGCCAGCAGTTCGGGGATCCAAGAGACCCAGTACTTC

clone size: -
D gene: -
V gene: TRBV11-2
J gene: TRBJ1-1
CDR3 protein: CASSLNRLNTEAFF
CDR3 DNA: TGTGCCAGCAGCTTAAACAGGCTGAACACTGAAGCTTTCTTT

clone size: once
D gene: TRBD1
V gene: TRBV6-1
J gene: TRBJ1-5
CDR3 protein: CASKDRVNQPQHF
CDR3 DNA: TGTGCCAGCAAGGACAGGGTCAATCAGCCCCAGCATTTT

clone size: -
D gene: -
V gene: TRBV5-1
J gene: TRBJ2-7
CDR3 protein: CASSLTGTLGEQYF
CDR3 DNA: TGCGCCAGCAGCTTGACGGGGACCCTCGGCGAGCAGTACTTC

clone size: -
D gene: TRBD2
V gene: TRBV2
J gene: TRBJ2-1
CDR3 protein: CASSDWTSNHEQFF
CDR3 DNA: TGTGCCAGCAGTGACTGGACTAGTAACCATGAGCAGTTCTTC

clone size: -
D gene: -
V gene: TRBV5-1
J gene: TRBJ2-5
CDR3 protein: CASSLSRQKETQYF
CDR3 DNA: TGCGCCAGCAGCTTGTCCAGACAGAAAGAGACCCAGTACTTC

clone size: -
D gene: -
V gene: TRBV12-3/TRBV12-4
J gene: TRBJ2-1
CDR3 protein: CASFPGVTYNEQFF
CDR3 DNA: TGTGCCAGCTTTCCGGGAGTTACCTACAATGAGCAGTTCTTC

clone size: -
D gene: TRBD1
V gene: TRBV6-5
J gene: TRBJ1-3
CDR3 protein: CASSSTGGANTIYF
CDR3 DNA: TGTGCCAGCAGTTCGACAGGGGGGGCGAACACCATATATTTT

clone size: -
D gene: -
V gene: TRBV15
J gene: TRBJ1-1
CDR3 protein: CAIRNSRNTEAFF
CDR3 DNA: TGTGCCATTAGGAACAGCAGGAACACTGAAGCTTTCTTT

clone size: -
D gene: TRBD2
V gene: TRBV18
J gene: TRBJ2-5
CDR3 protein: CASSTGLAETQYF
CDR3 DNA: TGTGCCAGCTCTACGGGACTAGCGGAGACCCAGTACTTC

clone size: -
D gene: -
V gene: TRBV29-1
J gene: TRBJ2-7
CDR3 protein: CSVEGAQFQYF
CDR3 DNA: TGCAGCGTTGAAGGGGCACAGTTTCAGTACTTC

clone size: -
D gene: -
V gene: TRBV20-1
J gene: TRBJ1-2
CDR3 protein: CSVGVNGYTF
CDR3 DNA: TGCAGTGTAGGGGTTAATGGCTACACCTTC

clone size: -
D gene: -
V gene: TRBV7-2
J gene: TRBJ2-7
CDR3 protein: CASSISGGYEQYF
CDR3 DNA: TGTGCCAGCAGCATTAGCGGAGGGTACGAGCAGTACTTC

clone size: once
D gene: -
V gene: TRBV14
J gene: TRBJ2-5
CDR3 protein: CASSQDRSVPSGETQYF
CDR3 DNA: TGTGCCAGCAGCCAAGATCGGTCAGTCCCCTCCGGCGAGACCCAGTACTTC

clone size: -
D gene: -
V gene: TRBV12-3/TRBV12-4
J gene: TRBJ2-2
CDR3 protein: CASSSSWGKIPGELFF
CDR3 DNA: TGTGCCAGCAGTTCCTCCTGGGGGAAAATCCCCGGGGAGCTGTTTTTT

clone size: -
D gene: -
V gene: TRBV30
J gene: TRBJ1-6
CDR3 protein: CAWSVIGDSPLHF
CDR3 DNA: TGTGCCTGGAGTGTAATCGGGGATTCACCCCTCCACTTT

clone size: -
D gene: -
V gene: TRBV20-1
J gene: TRBJ1-2
CDR3 protein: CSARAWVYGYTF
CDR3 DNA: TGCAGTGCTAGAGCGTGGGTCTATGGCTACACCTTC

clone size: -
D gene: -
V gene: TRBV4-3
J gene: TRBJ2-7
CDR3 protein: CASSQEWQRYSQYF
CDR3 DNA: TGCGCCAGCAGCCAAGAATGGCAAAGGTATTCGCAGTACTTC

clone size: -
D gene: -
V gene: TRBV19
J gene: TRBJ1-5
CDR3 protein: CASSILGNQPQHF
CDR3 DNA: TGTGCCAGTAGTATACTGGGGAATCAGCCCCAGCATTTT

clone size: once
D gene: TRBD2
V gene: TRBV20-1
J gene: TRBJ2-1
CDR3 protein: CSAYHSGTSGRNPQFF
CDR3 DNA: TGCAGTGCTTACCATTCCGGGACTAGCGGGAGGAATCCGCAGTTCTTC

clone size: once
D gene: -
V gene: TRBV3-1
J gene: TRBJ1-6
CDR3 protein: CASSQGHSHSPLHF
CDR3 DNA: TGTGCCAGCAGCCAAGGGCACAGCCATTCACCCCTCCACTTT

clone size: -
D gene: -
V gene: TRBV6-2/TRBV6-3
J gene: TRBJ2-7
CDR3 protein: CASNAHGSSYEQYF
CDR3 DNA: TGTGCCAGCAACGCTCACGGGAGCTCCTACGAGCAGTACTTC

clone size: -
D gene: TRBD1
V gene: TRBV2
J gene: TRBJ1-2
CDR3 protein: CASSGLQGVDYGYTF
CDR3 DNA: TGTGCCAGCAGTGGACTACAGGGGGTGGACTATGGCTACACCTTC

clone size: -
D gene: -
V gene: TRBV27
J gene: TRBJ2-1
CDR3 protein: CASSWLRGSSSYNEQFF
CDR3 DNA: TGTGCCAGCAGTTGGCTCAGGGGTAGTAGCTCCTACAATGAGCAGTTCTTC

clone size: once
D gene: -
V gene: TRBV7-9
J gene: TRBJ2-7
CDR3 protein: CASSLGLRHRTYEQYF
CDR3 DNA: TGTGCCAGCAGCTTAGGACTTCGGCACCGCACCTACGAGCAGTACTTC

clone size: once
D gene: -
V gene: TRBV27
J gene: TRBJ1-2
CDR3 protein: CASSSGRQHGYTF
CDR3 DNA: TGTGCCAGCAGTTCCGGGAGACAGCATGGCTACACCTTC

clone size: -
D gene: TRBD2
V gene: TRBV3-1
J gene: TRBJ2-5
CDR3 protein: CASSHLGTSGGRWQETQYF
CDR3 DNA: TGTGCCAGCAGCCACCTCGGGACTAGCGGGGGGAGGTGGCAAGAGACCCAGTACTTC

clone size: -
D gene: -
V gene: TRBV7-2
J gene: TRBJ2-5
CDR3 protein: CASSLGVSEETQYF
CDR3 DNA: TGTGCCAGCAGCTTAGGAGTGTCCGAAGAGACCCAGTACTTC

clone size: -
D gene: TRBD2
V gene: TRBV11-2
J gene: TRBJ2-1
CDR3 protein: CASSPLGIAGEQFF
CDR3 DNA: TGTGCCAGCAGCCCCCTTGGGATAGCGGGTGAGCAGTTCTTC

clone size: once
D gene: -
V gene: TRBV6-1
J gene: TRBJ1-5
CDR3 protein: CAVTPGTFGQPQHF
CDR3 DNA: TGTGCCGTAACCCCCGGGACATTTGGTCAGCCCCAGCATTTT

clone size: -
D gene: -
V gene: TRBV25-1
J gene: TRBJ1-2
CDR3 protein: CASSREGGDGYTF
CDR3 DNA: TGTGCCAGCAGTCGGGAGGGAGGCGATGGCTACACCTTC

clone size: -
D gene: -
V gene: TRBV19
J gene: TRBJ2-1
CDR3 protein: CASSIDLLSSYNEQFF
CDR3 DNA: TGTGCCAGTAGTATAGATCTATTGAGCTCCTACAATGAGCAGTTCTTC

clone size: -
D gene: -
V gene: TRBV7-2
J gene: TRBJ2-6
CDR3 protein: CASSGRSGPGANVLTF
CDR3 DNA: TGTGCCAGCAGCGGCCGTTCAGGTCCCGGGGCCAACGTCCTGACTTTC

clone size: -
D gene: -
V gene: TRBV7-2
J gene: TRBJ1-1
CDR3 protein: CASSRDGVNTEAFF
CDR3 DNA: TGTGCCAGCAGCAGAGACGGGGTGAACACTGAAGCTTTCTTT

clone size: -
D gene: -
V gene: TRBV7-8
J gene: TRBJ1-5
CDR3 protein: CASSPTGVGNQPQHF
CDR3 DNA: TGTGCCAGCAGTCCGACGGGGGTCGGCAATCAGCCCCAGCATTTT